The sequence of this T cell receptor beta chain was determined in a study of response to subunit inactivated influenza vaccine. Study results and caveats: That few new T cells are recruited by each seasonal influenza vaccination was the authors' suggestion.

The CDR3 spans 14 residues. V was trimmed by 7 bases and J by 6 bases, leaving 15 bases between them. This clonotype was observed many times. Its antigen remains unknown. MiXCR, run by TCRdb on the RT-PCR reads, gives a single entry per CDR3 protein. The repertoire holds under 750,000 distinct CDR3 sequences, with over 9.5% as singletons. The sample in question was PBMCs from blood, obtained on the day of vaccination. The TCR was taken from a man in his fifties or sixties who received an inactivated influenza vaccine. V is TRBV12-3 or TRBV12-4 and J is TRBJ1-4; perhaps TRBD1 as D (5 bases). This CDR3 is CASTLRGGYEKLFF. CDR3 in DNA: TGTGCCAGCACCCTTAGGGGCGGTTATGAAAAACTGTTTTTT.